Listed here are 13 T cell receptor beta chains from one sample, sequenced in a study of regulatory T cells in long-lasting Graves disease. CDR3 regions were amplified by Arm-PCR using iRepertoire HTBI primers to build TCR beta libraries. TCRdb reprocessed the multiplex PCR reads with MiXCR, giving one entry per CDR3 protein. The sample contains 680,000 or so distinct CDR3 sequences, roughly 16% of which appear only once. As to time point: newly diagnosed GD, antithyroid drugs for less than 3 months. Preparation of the TCR library used RNA extracted from PBMCs. These records were also assigned to another study, of T cells in Graves' hyperthyroidism and ophthalmopathy.

The specimen was peripheral blood mononuclear cells (PBMCs), collected at new diagnosis, from a patient treated with antithyroid drugs. These receptors all come from a woman in her thirties with Graves disease.

This clonotype was seen ten or more times. The chain couples TRBV27 to TRBJ2-1, with 9 bases fitting TRBD2. The CDR3 length is 16 residues. CDR1 and CDR2 from the germline V gene are MNHEY and SMNVEV (reference sequence). J was trimmed by 5 bases and V by 1 base; bases with no gene match: 6. CDR3 sequence (DNA): TGTGCCAGCAGTTTATATAGGGCGGGAGGGAACAATGAGCAGTTCTTC. This gives the protein CASSLYRAGGNNEQFF.

This clonotype came up many times. The chain couples TRBV20-1 to TRBJ1-2, with 8 bases lining up with TRBD1. The CDR3 is 14 amino acids. Germline CDR1 DFQATT, CDR2 SNEGSKA (reference sequence). V lost 5 bases, J lost 2 bases, and 7 bases stayed unmatched. The DNA of the CDR3 is TGCAGTGCTCAACCGGGACAGGAGAACTATGGCTACACCTTC. It is translated as CSAQPGQENYGYTF.

This clonotype was detected ten times or more. The chain uses TRBV28 and TRBJ2-7; maybe TRBD1 (6 bases). Trimming removed 7 bases from V and 3 bases from J, with 13 bases in between. This CDR3 has 13 residues. Germline assignment: CDR1 MDHEN and CDR2 SYDVKM. CDR3 residues: CASIGSGVYEQYF. Written as DNA, the CDR3 is TGTGCCAGCATTGGGTCAGGGGTCTACGAGCAGTACTTC.

In its sample, this clonotype was seen many times. The chain recombines TRBV29-1 with TRBJ1-1; possible D gene TRBD1, 6 bases. Deletions cut 1 base from V and 5 bases from J, with 17 bases between. The germline CDR1 and CDR2 sequences are SQVTM and ANQGSEA. This CDR3 has 15 residues. CDR3 nucleotide sequence: TGCAGCGTTGAAGGGTATCTGGGGGGCGGGACTGAAGCTTTCTTT. It codes for CSVEGYLGGGTEAFF. Looking up the rest from reference TRBV29-1 and TRBJ1-1 gives the full variable domain: SAVISQKPSRDICQRGTSLTIQCQVDSQVTMMFWYRQQPGQSLTLIATANQGSEATYESGFVIDKFPISRPNLTFSTLTVSNMSPEDSSIYLCSVEGYLGGGTEAFFGQGTRLTVV.

V and J are TRBV7-9 and TRBJ1-2, with 8 bases fitting TRBD1. CDR1 is SEHNR and CDR2 is FQNEAQ in the germline V gene (reference sequence). The CDR3 spans 13 residues. The junction had 2 bases not matched to a gene; V was cut back by 3 bases and J by 5 bases. The CDR3 nucleotides read TGTGCCAGCAGCTTCAGGGGGCGGTATGGCTACACCTTC. It encodes CASSFRGRYGYTF. Supplemented by reference TRBV7-9 and TRBJ1-2, the full variable domain reads DTGVSQNPRHKITKRGQNVTFRCDPISEHNRLYWYRQTLGQGPEFLTYFQNEAQLEKSRLLSDRFSAERPKGSFSTLEIQRTEQGDSAMYLCASSFRGRYGYTFGSGTRLTVV.

This clonotype was observed many times. The chain recombines TRBV6-5 with TRBJ2-3, with D perhaps matching TRBD1 (5 bases). Germline CDR1 reads MNHEY; CDR2 reads SVGAGI. The CDR3 extends over 16 amino acids. V gave up 0 bases and J gave up 4 bases, with 14 bases separating them. CDR3 loop: CASSYSQGSWPDTQYF. CDR3 in DNA: TGTGCCAGCAGTTACTCGCAGGGATCCTGGCCAGATACGCAGTATTTT.

The chain carries TRBV7-9 and TRBJ1-3; a possible D gene is TRBD1 (5 bases). The CDR3 length is 17 residues. Germline assignment: CDR1 SEHNR and CDR2 FQNEAQ (reference sequence). Trimming stripped 6 bases from V and 0 bases from J, with 18 bases between. The CDR3 loop is CASSLAQGIISGNTIYF. In DNA, the CDR3 is TGTGCCAGCAGTCTCGCCCAGGGTATTATCTCTGGAAACACCATATATTTT.

This clonotype was seen repeatedly, ten times or more. The CDR3 DNA is TGTGCCAGCAGTGTACCCCTGGCGGGGAAATACGAGCAGTACTTC. This sequence encodes CASSVPLAGKYEQYF. This rearrangement joins TRBV6-1 to TRBJ2-7; a possible D gene is TRBD2 (6 bases). CDR1 and CDR2 (germline): MNHNS, SASEGT. This CDR3 comprises 15 residues. Deletions cut 4 bases from V and 4 bases from J, with 17 bases between.

This clonotype was seen many times. The rearrangement joins TRBV11-2 to TRBJ2-7; no clear D. Trimming left V 5 bases short and J 0 bases short, with 11 bases between. CDR3 length: 14 residues. In germline, CDR1 is SGHAT, CDR2 FQNNGV. The chain's CDR3 is CASSPPGSSYEQYF. The CDR3, as DNA: TGTGCCAGCAGCCCCCCGGGTAGCTCCTACGAGCAGTACTTC. Together with reference TRBV11-2 and TRBJ2-7, the CDR3 gives the full variable domain: EAGVAQSPRYKIIEKRQSVAFWCNPISGHATLYWYQQILGQGPKLLIQFQNNGVVDDSQLPKDRFSAERLKGVDSTLKIQPAKLEDSAVYLCASSPPGSSYEQYFGPGTRLTVT.

Concerning this clonotype: A clone one base away is much larger, so this may be a read error. The rearrangement uses TRBV2 and TRBJ2-1; D might be TRBD2 (5 bases). The CDR3 runs to 15 residues. The germline CDR1 and CDR2 sequences are SNHLY and FYNNEI. This CDR3 is CASSEWEISYNEQSF. The CDR3 DNA reads as TGTGCCAGCAGTGAGTGGGAGATCTCCTACAATGAGCAGTCCTTC.

This clonotype appeared many times. V and J are TRBV28 and TRBJ1-5; TRBD1 matches at 7 bases. V lost 6 bases to trimming and J lost 3 bases; unmatched junction nucleotides: 5. There are 14 residues in the CDR3. Germline CDR1 reads MDHEN; CDR2 reads SYDVKM. The CDR3 protein is CASSQGTVNQPQHF. The CDR3 nucleotides are TGTGCCAGCAGCCAAGGGACAGTCAATCAGCCCCAGCATTTT.

As for this clonotype: It may be a read error: a sequence one base away is much more abundant. CDR3: CASSGGAENNEQFF. CDR3 in DNA: TGTGCCAGCAGTGGAGGGGCAGAAAACAATGAGCAGTTCTTC. The rearrangement links TRBV2 to TRBJ2-1; the D call may be TRBD1 or TRBD2 (5 bases each). This CDR3 comprises 14 residues. The V end was cut by 4 bases, the J end by 5 bases, with 12 bases between. Per germline, CDR1 SNHLY and CDR2 FYNNEI.

V is TRBV25-1 and J is TRBJ1-4, with a possible D match to TRBD1 (5 bases). V was pared by 1 base and J by 7 bases, with 16 bases between. The CDR3 runs 16 residues. Germline CDR1 is MGHDK and CDR2 is SYGVNS. Here the CDR3 reads CASSEWGVGGSEKLFF. In nucleotides, the CDR3 is TGTGCCAGCAGTGAATGGGGGGTTGGGGGGAGTGAAAAACTGTTTTTT.